These 13 T cell receptor beta chains share one sample of origin, sequenced in a study of T-cell reconstitution after alpha-beta-depleted transplantation in children. As it was prepared, the TCRbeta library received unique molecular identifiers. TCRdb redid the calling of the PCR reads with MiXCR, one entry per CDR3 protein. Counted here are around 670,000 distinct CDR3 sequences, 13% occurring once; the ten biggest clones make up around 0.76%. This specimen consisted of PBMCs, obtained before TCRalphabeta/CD19-depleted stem cell transplant. The receptors stem from a girl aged 2-10 years with congenital amegakaryocytic thrombocytopenia, due to receive a stem cell transplant.

The chain recombines TRBV5-1 with TRBJ2-5; D gene unclear. Germline V gives CDR1 SGHRS, CDR2 YFSETQ. The V end was cut by 4 bases, the J end by 2 bases, with 18 bases between. CDR3 length: 16 residues. Here the CDR3 DNA reads TGCGCCAGCAGCCCTTCGTCGTCCAACGAACAAGAGACCCAGTACTTC. This gives the protein CASSPSSSNEQETQYF. Variable domain in full (rest from reference TRBV5-1 and TRBJ2-5): KAGVTQTPRYLIKTRGQQVTLSCSPISGHRSVSWYQQTPGQGLQFLFEYFSETQRNKGNFPGRFSGRQFSNSRSEMNVSTLELGDSALYLCASSPSSSNEQETQYFGPGTRLLVL.

This clonotype was seen more than once but under ten times. The genes are TRBV10-1 and TRBJ2-7; no clear D gene. The V gene's germline CDR1 is WNHNN and CDR2 SYGVQD (reference sequence). V was clipped by 4 bases and J by 2 bases, with 12 bases between them. The CDR3 runs to 14 residues. The CDR3 protein is CASSVQAAAYEQYF. In DNA form, the CDR3 reads TGCGCCAGCAGTGTCCAGGCGGCTGCCTACGAGCAGTACTTC.

The V call is TRBV10-3, the J call TRBJ2-7; no reliable D call. Germline CDR1 and CDR2: ENHRY and SYGVKD. The CDR3 contains 15 residues. V lost 0 bases and J 3 bases, leaving 12 bases between the germline ends. The CDR3 bases are TGTGCCATCAGTGAGTCGGCTACTACCAACTACGAGCAGTACTTC. This translates into CAISESATTNYEQYF.

This clonotype has only a few counts. V gene TRBV6-5 combines with J gene TRBJ1-6, with TRBD1 as a possible D gene (5 bases). The CDR3 is 14 amino acids. The ends were cut back, 4 bases at V and 6 bases at J, with 10 bases in the middle. Germline assignment: CDR1 MNHEY and CDR2 SVGAGI. CDR3: CASSSGTGNSPLHF. For the CDR3, the DNA is TGTGCCAGCAGTTCCGGGACGGGTAATTCACCCCTCCACTTT.

This chain links TRBV18 with TRBJ2-1; the match to TRBD2 covers 13 bases. The CDR3 is made up of 14 amino acids. Trimming cost V 10 bases and J 6 bases; bases outside gene matches: 6. The germline V gene has CDR1 KGHSH and CDR2 LQKENI. The chain's CDR3 is CATGTSGTGNEQFF. As DNA, the CDR3 is TGTGCCACAGGGACTAGCGGGACGGGCAATGAGCAGTTCTTC.

As for this clonotype: This clone may be a read error of a much larger clone one base away. The rearrangement uses TRBV20-1 and TRBJ2-5, with 9 bases aligning to TRBD2. This CDR3 is built from 13 residues. The germline CDR1 and CDR2 sequences are DFQATT and SNEGSKA (reference sequence). DNA for the CDR3: TGCAGTGGATCTAGCGGGGCCCAAGATACCCAGTACTTC. As protein: CSGSSGAQDTQYF.

This clonotype was observed many times. V usage is TRBV12-3 or TRBV12-4 and J usage is TRBJ1-5; the D gene is possibly TRBD1 (6 bases). The CDR3 totals 17 residues. V was clipped by 1 base and J by 4 bases, with 17 bases between them. The CDR3 loop reads CASSLVQGPGMNQPQHF. The CDR3 DNA is TGTGCCAGCAGTTTAGTCCAGGGGCCGGGCATGAATCAGCCCCAGCATTTT.

The chain employs TRBV3-1 and TRBJ2-2, with 7 bases lining up with TRBD2. The germline gives CDR1 LGHDT, CDR2 YNNKEL (reference sequence). V gave up 0 bases and J gave up 0 bases; unmatched junction bases: 16. The CDR3 runs to 21 residues. DNA of the CDR3: TGTGCCAGCAGCCAAGATCCCCGCGGAACCGGGACTAATTCGAACACCGGGGAGCTGTTTTTT. Translation: CASSQDPRGTGTNSNTGELFF.

This clonotype was observed at least ten times. The CDR3 region is CSVAKRGASGMGDTQYF. The CDR3 bases are TGCAGCGTTGCGAAGAGGGGGGCTAGCGGGATGGGAGATACGCAGTATTTT. V is TRBV29-1 and J is TRBJ2-3, with 9 bases matching TRBD2. V lost 4 bases to trimming and J lost 5 bases; unmatched junction nucleotides: 16. CDR3 length equals 17 residues. CDR1 and CDR2 (germline): SQVTM, ANQGSEA.

This clonotype was detected many times. This chain connects TRBV6-1 to TRBJ2-1; D is possibly TRBD1 or TRBD2 (5 bases each). The CDR3 has 14 residues. The germline V and J ends were trimmed by 6 bases and 0 bases, with 9 bases remaining between them. Germline CDR1 and CDR2: MNHNS and SASEGT. The CDR3 loop reads CASSRGPSYNEQFF. The CDR3 nucleotides read TGTGCCAGCAGCCGGGGACCCTCCTACAATGAGCAGTTCTTC.

At least ten counts were recorded for this clonotype. This chain links TRBV12-3 or TRBV12-4 with TRBJ2-7; weak D call: TRBD2 (6 bases). V was trimmed by 4 bases and J by 4 bases, leaving 17 bases between them. The CDR3 contains 15 residues. CDR3 loop: CASSSFRRGEYEQYF. The DNA of the CDR3 is TGTGCCAGCAGTTCCTTCCGGCGGGGAGAATACGAGCAGTACTTC.

This clonotype was seen many times. The chain uses TRBV9 and TRBJ2-7; the D gene is possibly TRBD2 (6 bases). V was trimmed by 1 base and J by 2 bases, leaving 13 bases between them. Germline values: CDR1 SGDLS, CDR2 YYNGEE. CDR3 length: 15 amino acids. The CDR3 DNA follows: TGTGCCAGCAGCGTAACGGCTAGCGACGCCTACGAGCAGTACTTC. It is translated as CASSVTASDAYEQYF.

This clonotype has a count of ten or more. The CDR3 is CSASTTAWEQFF. The DNA of the CDR3 is TGCAGTGCTTCCACCACTGCGTGGGAGCAGTTCTTC. V gene TRBV20-1 combines with J gene TRBJ2-1; D remains ambiguous. CDR3 length equals 12 residues. V lost 5 bases, J lost 10 bases, and 15 bases lay in between. The germline CDR1 and CDR2 sequences are DFQATT and SNEGSKA (reference sequence).